A selection of T cell receptor beta chains follows, all from one sample in a study of T-cell memory formation after mild COVID-19. One entry per CDR3 protein results from TCRdb running MiXCR on the 5' RACE reads. This table has about 160,000 distinct CDR3 sequences, around 30% appearing once. The specimen was PBMCs or a T cell subset sorted from them (not recorded which). These receptors were obtained from an adult woman who had mild COVID-19 (a few samples of this study predate the infection). Cell type and time point are not known. Both conserved end residues are part of each CDR3. Each record gives: D gene, clone size, V gene, CDR3 protein. D genes are given only for firm matches. Where a row states a size, it is once, few, many or the class of an expanded clone; other rows omit it.

>.|few|TRBV3-1
CASSQDRREAFF
>.|.|TRBV28
CASSPLRAEANYGYTF
>TRBD2|.|TRBV5-1
CASSLISGSPTDTQYF
>.|few|TRBV19
CASSIVGAETQYF
>TRBD1|.|TRBV15
CATSRVQGVYNEQFF
>.|.|TRBV6-6
CASSLTENTEAFF
>TRBD1|many|TRBV11-3
CASSLDGTGSTYEQYF
>.|.|TRBV24-1
CATSERVPGELFF
>TRBD1|few|TRBV18
CASSPARDRGEKLFF
>.|.|TRBV7-3
CASSFYTSVQETQYF
>TRBD1|.|TRBV25-1
CASSEGGTGAIYEQYF
>.|.|TRBV12-3/TRBV12-4
CASSWRFGSEAFF
>TRBD1|.|TRBV19
CASSIRDRGFQPQHF
>.|few|TRBV11-2
CASSPSGSDIQYF
>.|.|TRBV7-3
CASSLTLGDGYTF
>.|.|TRBV3-1
CASKTGTTSYNEQFF
>TRBD1|.|TRBV25-1
CASSTRRTGLNTEAFF
>TRBD1|.|TRBV29-1
CSVASGTGRTEAFF
>TRBD1|.|TRBV5-1
CASSLGQGKTQYF
>.|.|TRBV24-1
CATSDLTLNGSSYNEQFF
>.|many|TRBV28
CASRSYSTNYGYTF